The next 6 T cell receptor beta chains were all read from a single sample in a study of cytomegalovirus exposure and HLA in healthy donors. PCR primers comprised 60 Vbeta and 13 Jbeta primers. Produced via immunoSEQ multiplex PCR; TCRdb's table is partial and in-frame only. Of some 190,000 clones in the sample, around nine tenths were seen once. Sample: PBMCs. These receptors were obtained from a woman in her twenties or thirties in good health and CMV-seronegative.

V usage is TRBV7-2 and J usage is TRBJ2-1, with TRBD2 identical over 8 bases. This CDR3 is built from 16 residues. Germline-derived CDR1 and CDR2 are SGHTA and FQGNSA. V shed 1 base, J shed 6 bases, and the junction held 8 bases outside the gene matches. DNA for the CDR3: TGTGCCAGCAGCTTAGGTGTCCTAGCGGGTAGCAATGAGCAGTTCTTC. Its protein is CASSLGVLAGSNEQFF.

Points on this clone: At one boundary the junction diverges from the germline segment, which might be a read error. The chain joins TRBV28 to TRBJ1-5; D gene unclear. CDR3 size: 13 residues. Looked up from germline, CDR1 is MDHEN and CDR2 is SYDVKM. The CDR3 DNA is TGTGCCAACAGTGGGTCAACTAACCAGCCCCAGCATTTT. It translates to CANSGSTNQPQHF.

V gene TRBV28 combines with J gene TRBJ1-5, with 10 bases aligning to TRBD1. The CDR3 length is 15 residues. Germline V gene sequence: CDR1 MDHEN, CDR2 SYDVKM. The V gene end was trimmed by 10 bases and the J gene end by 3 bases; junction bases not matched to a gene: 9. The CDR3 coding sequence is TGTGCCATCTCCCGGGGACAGGGGAACAATCAGCCCCAGCATTTT. Translating it yields CAISRGQGNNQPQHF. Full variable domain (rest looked up from reference TRBV28 and TRBJ1-5): DVKVTQSSRYLVKRTGEKVFLECVQDMDHENMFWYRQDPGLGLRLIYFSYDVKMKEKGDIPEGYSVSREKKERFSLILESASTNQTSMYLCAISRGQGNNQPQHFGDGTRLSIL.

The chain employs TRBV19 and TRBJ2-3; 8 nucleotides agree with TRBD1. The germline V gene has CDR1 LNHDA and CDR2 SQIVND (reference sequence). This CDR3 region has 15 residues. V shed 11 bases and J 6 bases; nucleotides not matched to a gene: 16. CDR3 sequence (DNA): TGTGCCTCAGGGGGATGGCAGGGGGCTCTGGATACGCAGTATTTT. Translating gives CASGGWQGALDTQYF. Drawing the rest from reference TRBV19 and TRBJ2-3, the complete variable domain is DGGITQSPKYLFRKEGQNVTLSCEQNLNHDAMYWYRQDPGQGLRLIYYSQIVNDFQKGDIAEGYSVSREKKESFPLTVTSAQKNPTAFYLCASGGWQGALDTQYFGPGTRLTVL.

V and J are TRBV28 and TRBJ2-2; 9 bases align to TRBD1. The CDR3 runs to 16 residues. V lost 6 bases and J lost 6; bases outside the gene matches: 11. Germline V lookup: CDR1 MDHEN, CDR2 SYDVKM. The CDR3 nucleotides read TGTGCCAGCAGACCAACCGGGACAGGGAAGTCCGGGGAGCTGTTTTTT. It yields the protein CASRPTGTGKSGELFF.

The V gene is TRBV29-1, the J gene TRBJ1-1; TRBD1 agrees at 10 bases. V lost 3 bases, J lost 4 bases, and 20 bases stayed unmatched. The CDR3 loop spans 19 amino acids. Germline V CDR1 and CDR2: SQVTM, ANQGSEA. The CDR3 DNA reads as TGCAGCGTTGATCCCTGGGGACAGGGGATCCCCCAGGGGGCCACTGAAGCTTTCTTT. This encodes CSVDPWGQGIPQGATEAFF.